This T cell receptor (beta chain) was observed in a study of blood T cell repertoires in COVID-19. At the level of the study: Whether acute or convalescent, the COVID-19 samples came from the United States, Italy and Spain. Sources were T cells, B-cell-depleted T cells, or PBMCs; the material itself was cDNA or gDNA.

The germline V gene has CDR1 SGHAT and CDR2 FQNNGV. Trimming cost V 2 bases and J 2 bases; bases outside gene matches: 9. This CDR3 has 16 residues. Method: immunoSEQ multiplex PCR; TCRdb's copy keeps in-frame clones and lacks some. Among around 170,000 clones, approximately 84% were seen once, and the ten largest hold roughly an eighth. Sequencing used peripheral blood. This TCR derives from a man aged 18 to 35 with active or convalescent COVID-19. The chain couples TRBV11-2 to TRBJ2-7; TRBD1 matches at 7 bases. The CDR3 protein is CASSLTRARGTYEQYF. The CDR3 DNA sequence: TGTGCCAGCAGCTTAACCAGGGCCAGGGGGACCTACGAGCAGTACTTC.